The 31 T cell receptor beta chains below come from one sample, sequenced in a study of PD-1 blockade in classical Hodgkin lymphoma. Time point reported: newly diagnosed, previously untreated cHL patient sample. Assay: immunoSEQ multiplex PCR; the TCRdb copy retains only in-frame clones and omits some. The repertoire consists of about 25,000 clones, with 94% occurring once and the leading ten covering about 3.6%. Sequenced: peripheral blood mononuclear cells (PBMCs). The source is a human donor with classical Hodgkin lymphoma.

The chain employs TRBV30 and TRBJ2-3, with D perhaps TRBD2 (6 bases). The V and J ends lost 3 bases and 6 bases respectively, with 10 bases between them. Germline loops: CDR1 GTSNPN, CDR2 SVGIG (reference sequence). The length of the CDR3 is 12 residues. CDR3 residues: CAWRPGLDTQYF. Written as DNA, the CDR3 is TGTGCCTGGAGACCGGGACTGGATACGCAGTATTTT.

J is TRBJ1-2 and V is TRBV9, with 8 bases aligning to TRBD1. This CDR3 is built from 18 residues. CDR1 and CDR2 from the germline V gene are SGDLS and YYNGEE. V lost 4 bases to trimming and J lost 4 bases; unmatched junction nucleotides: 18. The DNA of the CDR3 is TGTGCCAGCAGCCACACCTCAGGTGGACAGGGAACACTCTATGGCTACACCTTC. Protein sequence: CASSHTSGGQGTLYGYTF.

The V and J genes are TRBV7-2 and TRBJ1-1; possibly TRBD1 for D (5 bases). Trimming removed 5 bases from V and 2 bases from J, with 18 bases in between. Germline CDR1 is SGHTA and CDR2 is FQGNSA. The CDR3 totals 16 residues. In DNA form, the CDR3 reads TGTGCCAGCAGCCCAACCGTGGGACGGACTAACACTGAAGCTTTCTTT. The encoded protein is CASSPTVGRTNTEAFF.

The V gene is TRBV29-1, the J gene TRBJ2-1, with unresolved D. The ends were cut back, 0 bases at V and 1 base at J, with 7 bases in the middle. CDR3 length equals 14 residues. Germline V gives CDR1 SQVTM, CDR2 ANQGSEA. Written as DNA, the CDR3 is TGCAGCGTTGAAGATCAAAGTTCCTACAATGAGCAGTTCTTC. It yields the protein CSVEDQSSYNEQFF.

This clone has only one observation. CDR3 DNA sequence: TGCGCCAGCAAAGCGGGAGGGCCGACCACCGGGGAGCTGTTTTTT. It encodes CASKAGGPTTGELFF. The rearrangement links TRBV5-1 to TRBJ2-2; 10 bases match TRBD2. The V segment lost 6 bases and the J segment 4 bases; nucleotides outside the gene matches: 6. CDR1 SGHRS and CDR2 YFSETQ come from the germline V gene. This CDR3 is built from 15 residues.

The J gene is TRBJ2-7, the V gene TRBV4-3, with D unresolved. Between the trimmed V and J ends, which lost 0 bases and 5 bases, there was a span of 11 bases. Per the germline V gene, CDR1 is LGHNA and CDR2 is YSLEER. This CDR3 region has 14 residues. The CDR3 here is CASSQDGQINEQYF. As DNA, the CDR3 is TGCGCCAGCAGCCAAGACGGCCAGATAAACGAGCAGTACTTC.

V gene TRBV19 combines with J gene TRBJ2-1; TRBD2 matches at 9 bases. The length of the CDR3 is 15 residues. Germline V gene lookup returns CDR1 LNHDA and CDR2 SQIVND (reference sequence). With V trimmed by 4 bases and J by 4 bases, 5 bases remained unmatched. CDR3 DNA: TGTGCCAGTAGTACGGAAGCGGGAGGATACAATGAGCAGTTCTTC. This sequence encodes CASSTEAGGYNEQFF.

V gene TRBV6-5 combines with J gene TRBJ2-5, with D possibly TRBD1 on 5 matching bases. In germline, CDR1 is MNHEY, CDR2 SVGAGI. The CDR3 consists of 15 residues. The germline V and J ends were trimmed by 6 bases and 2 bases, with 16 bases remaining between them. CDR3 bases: TGTGCCAGCAGGAGAACCGACAGAATTCAAGAGACCCAGTACTTC. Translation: CASRRTDRIQETQYF.

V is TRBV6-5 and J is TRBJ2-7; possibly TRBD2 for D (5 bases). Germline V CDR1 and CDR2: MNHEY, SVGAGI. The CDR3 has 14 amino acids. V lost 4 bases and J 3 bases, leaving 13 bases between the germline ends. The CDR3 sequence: CASSSPRGVYEQYF. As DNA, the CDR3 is TGTGCCAGCAGTTCACCACGGGGAGTCTACGAGCAGTACTTC.

In DNA, the CDR3 is TGCGCCAGCAGCCCCTATGGCGGTAACACTGAAGCTTTCTTT. This codes for CASSPYGGNTEAFF. This chain joins TRBV5-1 and TRBJ1-1; D unresolved. The CDR3 contains 14 residues. V was clipped by 4 bases and J by 2 bases, with 12 bases between them. From germline, CDR1 is SGHRS and CDR2 YFSETQ.

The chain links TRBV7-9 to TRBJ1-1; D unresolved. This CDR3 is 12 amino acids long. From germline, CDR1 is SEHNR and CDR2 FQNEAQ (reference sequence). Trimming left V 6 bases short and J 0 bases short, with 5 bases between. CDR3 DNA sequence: TGTGCCAGCAGGTGGATGAACACTGAAGCTTTCTTT. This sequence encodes CASRWMNTEAFF.

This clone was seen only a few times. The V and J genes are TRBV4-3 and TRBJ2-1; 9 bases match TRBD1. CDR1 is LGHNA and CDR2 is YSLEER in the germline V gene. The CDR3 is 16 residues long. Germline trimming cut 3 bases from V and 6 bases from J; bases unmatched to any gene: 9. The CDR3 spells CASSQGTGTGSNEQFF. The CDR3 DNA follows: TGCGCCAGCAGCCAGGGCACCGGGACAGGGTCCAATGAGCAGTTCTTC.

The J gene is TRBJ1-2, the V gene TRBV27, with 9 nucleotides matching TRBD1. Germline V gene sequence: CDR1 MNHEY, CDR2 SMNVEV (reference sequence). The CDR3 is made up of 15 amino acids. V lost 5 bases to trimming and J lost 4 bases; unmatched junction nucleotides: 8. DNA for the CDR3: TGTGCCAGCAGTCCGCCGGGACAGGGAATCTATGGCTACACCTTC. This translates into CASSPPGQGIYGYTF.

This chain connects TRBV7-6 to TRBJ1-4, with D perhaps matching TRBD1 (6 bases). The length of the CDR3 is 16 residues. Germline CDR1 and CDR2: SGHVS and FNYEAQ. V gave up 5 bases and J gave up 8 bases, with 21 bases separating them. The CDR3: CASSPRAGERLEKLFF. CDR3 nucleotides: TGTGCCAGCAGCCCCAGGGCAGGGGAAAGGTTGGAAAAACTGTTTTTT. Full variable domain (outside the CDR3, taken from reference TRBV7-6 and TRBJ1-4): GAGVSQSPRYKVTKRGQDVALRCDPISGHVSLYWYRQALGQGPEFLTYFNYEAQQDKSGLPNDRFSAERPEGSISTLTIQRTEQRDSAMYRCASSPRAGERLEKLFFGSGTQLSVL.

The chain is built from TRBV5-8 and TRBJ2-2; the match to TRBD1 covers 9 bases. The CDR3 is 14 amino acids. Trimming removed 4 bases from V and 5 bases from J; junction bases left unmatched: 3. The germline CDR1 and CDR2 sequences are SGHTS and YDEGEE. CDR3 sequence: CASSPTGGTGELFF. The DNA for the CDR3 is TGTGCCAGCAGCCCGACAGGGGGTACCGGGGAGCTGTTTTTT.

CDR3 in amino acids: CASSMSGGDEQFF. For the CDR3, the DNA is TGTGCCAGTAGTATGTCGGGGGGCGATGAGCAGTTCTTC. V is TRBV19 and J is TRBJ2-1; TRBD2 might be the D (7 bases). Germline V gene lookup returns CDR1 LNHDA and CDR2 SQIVND (reference sequence). This CDR3 has 13 amino acids. V dropped 3 bases and J dropped 8 bases, with 11 bases sitting between them. The full variable domain, completed using reference TRBV19 and TRBJ2-1, is DGGITQSPKYLFRKEGQNVTLSCEQNLNHDAMYWYRQDPGQGLRLIYYSQIVNDFQKGDIAEGYSVSREKKESFPLTVTSAQKNPTAFYLCASSMSGGDEQFFGPGTRLTVL.

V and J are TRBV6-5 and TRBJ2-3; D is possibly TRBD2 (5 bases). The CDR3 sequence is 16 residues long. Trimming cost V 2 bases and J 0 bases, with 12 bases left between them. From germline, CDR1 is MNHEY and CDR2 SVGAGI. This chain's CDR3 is CASSYGLFLSTDTQYF. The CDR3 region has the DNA TGTGCCAGCAGTTACGGACTTTTCCTGAGCACAGATACGCAGTATTTT.

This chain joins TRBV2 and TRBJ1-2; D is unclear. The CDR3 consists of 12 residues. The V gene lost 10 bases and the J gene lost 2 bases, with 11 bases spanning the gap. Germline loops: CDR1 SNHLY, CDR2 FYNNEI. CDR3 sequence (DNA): TGTGCCACCGGACGTCAGAACTATGGCTACACCTTC. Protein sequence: CATGRQNYGYTF.

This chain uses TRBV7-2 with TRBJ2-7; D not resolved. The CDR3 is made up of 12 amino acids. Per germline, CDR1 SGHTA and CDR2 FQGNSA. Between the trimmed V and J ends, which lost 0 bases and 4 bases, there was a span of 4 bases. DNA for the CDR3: TGTGCCAGCAGCTTAGCCTTTTACGAGCAGTACTTC. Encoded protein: CASSLAFYEQYF.

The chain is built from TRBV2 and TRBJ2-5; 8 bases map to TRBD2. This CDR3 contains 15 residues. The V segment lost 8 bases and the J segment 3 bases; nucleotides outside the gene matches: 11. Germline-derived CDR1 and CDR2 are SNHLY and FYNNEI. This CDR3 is CASLGGRGAKETQYF. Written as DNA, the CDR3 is TGTGCCAGCCTCGGGGGGCGGGGGGCCAAAGAGACCCAGTACTTC.

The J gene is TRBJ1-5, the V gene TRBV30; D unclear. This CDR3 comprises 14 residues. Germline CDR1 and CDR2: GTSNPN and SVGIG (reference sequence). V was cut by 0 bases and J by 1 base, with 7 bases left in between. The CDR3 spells CAWSVLGSNQPQHF. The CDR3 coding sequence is TGTGCCTGGAGTGTACTGGGGAGCAATCAGCCCCAGCATTTT.

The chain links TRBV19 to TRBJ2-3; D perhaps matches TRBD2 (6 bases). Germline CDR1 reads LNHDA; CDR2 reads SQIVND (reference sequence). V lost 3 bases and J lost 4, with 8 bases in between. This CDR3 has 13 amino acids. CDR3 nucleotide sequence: TGTGCCAGTAGTATCGGGAGAGCAGATACGCAGTATTTT. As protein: CASSIGRADTQYF.

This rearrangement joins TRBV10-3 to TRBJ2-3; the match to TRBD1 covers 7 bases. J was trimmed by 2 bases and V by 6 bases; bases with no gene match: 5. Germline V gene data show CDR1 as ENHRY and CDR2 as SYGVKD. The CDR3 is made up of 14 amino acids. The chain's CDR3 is CAISPGQHTDTQYF. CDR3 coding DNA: TGTGCCATCAGCCCGGGACAGCACACAGATACGCAGTATTTT.

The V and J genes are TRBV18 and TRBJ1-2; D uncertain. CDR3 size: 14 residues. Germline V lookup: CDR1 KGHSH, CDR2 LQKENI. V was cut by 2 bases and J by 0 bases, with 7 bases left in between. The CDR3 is CASSPINTNYGYTF. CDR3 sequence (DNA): TGTGCCAGCTCACCAATTAATACTAACTATGGCTACACCTTC.

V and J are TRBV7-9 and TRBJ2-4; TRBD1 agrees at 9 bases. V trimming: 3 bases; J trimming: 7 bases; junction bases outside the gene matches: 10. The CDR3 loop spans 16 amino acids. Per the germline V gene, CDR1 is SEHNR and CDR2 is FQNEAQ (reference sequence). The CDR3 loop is CASSLGQGRSGNIQYF. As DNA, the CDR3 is TGTGCCAGCAGCTTGGGACAGGGTCGGTCTGGGAACATTCAGTACTTC.

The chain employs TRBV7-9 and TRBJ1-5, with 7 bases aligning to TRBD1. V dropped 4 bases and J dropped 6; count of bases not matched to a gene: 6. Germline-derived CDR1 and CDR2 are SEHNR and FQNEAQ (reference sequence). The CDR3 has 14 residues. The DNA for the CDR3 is TGTGCCAGCAGCTCGACAGGGTCTCTTCAGCCCCAGCATTTT. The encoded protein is CASSSTGSLQPQHF.

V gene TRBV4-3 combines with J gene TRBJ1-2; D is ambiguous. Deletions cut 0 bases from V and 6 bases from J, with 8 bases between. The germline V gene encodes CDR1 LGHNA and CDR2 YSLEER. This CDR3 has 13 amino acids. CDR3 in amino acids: CASSQDLDDGYTF. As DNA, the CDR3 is TGCGCCAGCAGCCAAGATCTCGATGATGGCTACACCTTC.

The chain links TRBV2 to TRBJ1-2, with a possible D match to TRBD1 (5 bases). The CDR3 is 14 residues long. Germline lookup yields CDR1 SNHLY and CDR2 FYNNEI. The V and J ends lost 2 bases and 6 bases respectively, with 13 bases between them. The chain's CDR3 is CASSELGTSDGYTF. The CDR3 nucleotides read TGTGCCAGCAGTGAATTAGGGACGTCGGATGGCTACACCTTC. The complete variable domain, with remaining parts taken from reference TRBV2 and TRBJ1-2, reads EPEVTQTPSHQVTQMGQEVILRCVPISNHLYFYWYRQILGQKVEFLVSFYNNEISEKSEIFDDQFSVERPDGSNFTLKIRSTKLEDSAMYFCASSELGTSDGYTFGSGTRLTVV.

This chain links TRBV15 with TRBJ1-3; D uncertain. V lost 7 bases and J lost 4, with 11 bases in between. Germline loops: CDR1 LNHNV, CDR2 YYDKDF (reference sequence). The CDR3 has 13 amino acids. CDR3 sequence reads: CATTKGQGNTIYF. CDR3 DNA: TGTGCCACCACAAAAGGGCAAGGAAACACCATATATTTT.

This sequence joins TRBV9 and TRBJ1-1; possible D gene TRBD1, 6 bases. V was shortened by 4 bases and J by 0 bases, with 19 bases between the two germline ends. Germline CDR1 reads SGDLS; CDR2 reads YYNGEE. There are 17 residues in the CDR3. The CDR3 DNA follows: TGTGCCAGCAGCCCCCAGGCTGGGGGGCTAGTGAACACTGAAGCTTTCTTT. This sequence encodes CASSPQAGGLVNTEAFF.

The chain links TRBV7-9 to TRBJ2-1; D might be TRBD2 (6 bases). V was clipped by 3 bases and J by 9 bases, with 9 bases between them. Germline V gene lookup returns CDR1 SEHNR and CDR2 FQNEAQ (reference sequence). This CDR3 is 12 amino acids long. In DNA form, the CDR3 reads TGTGCCAGCAGCTTTCGGGGGATTGAGCAGTTCTTC. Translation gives CASSFRGIEQFF.